This TCR beta chain is drawn from a study of T cell responses to AZD1222 COVID-19 vaccine (dated by TCRdb to the early 2020s). Describing the broader study: TCR sequencing covered roughly 230 trial participants: about 210 given two doses of AZD1222 and about 26 given two doses of MenACWY control vaccine. Enrollment into the trials was organized by age into subgroups of 18-55, 56-69 and 70-plus years, and those subgroups contained approximately 150, 30 and 60 TCR-sequenced participants, respectively. What the research found in general, with its limitations: The 56-69-year group was small, and its depth increase did not reach significance, likely because of low power. Because no day 14 peak-response samples were available, repertoires were characterized only after the peak T cell response. Most participants were white British and females outnumbered males, and the authors suggested that clonal diversity may have been underestimated. The whole spike protein was spanned by vaccine-associated CD4 TCRs, and dominant responses were seen in regions 160-218 and 743-854. Reportedly, almost half of the unique spike-specific TCRs recognized epitopes lying outside the regions that are mutated in the B.1.351 and B.1.1.7 variants. A significant rise in spike-specific TCR breadth and depth was observed after two AZD1222 doses relative to day 0 and relative to MenACWY recipients. Conclusions about previously exposed vaccinees are limited because only six or seven AZD1222 recipients were SARS-CoV-2 seropositive at baseline.

What this sample's time point label stands for: about 28 days (+/-7) after the second vaccine dose. AZD1222 recipients given second doses at about 4 weeks or at about 12 weeks were pooled, since spike-specific TCR depth and breadth were not found to differ between the two schedules. Vaccinee samples came from UK trials COV001 and COV002, including a single-blind randomized controlled phase 2/3 trial of AZD1222 (ChAdOx1 nCoV-19) in healthy adults. For TCRbeta chain sequencing, PBMC samples were collected from trial participants at day 0 and at day 28 after the second dose. The CDR3 regions of human TCRbeta chains were analyzed by immunosequencing. Per the authors' processing: Repertoire TCRs were checked for matches against a reference library of SARS-CoV-2-specific TCRs that had been generated using the MIRA antigen-specificity platform. Breadth meant the fraction of unique TCRs that were SARS-CoV-2-associated, whereas depth meant the fraction of total T cells that were SARS-CoV-2-associated. Using the MIRA data, each spike-specific TCR was assigned both to the spike region to which the TCR was reactive and to a CD4 or CD8 class. Log10-transformed breadth and depth values were compared by one-way ANOVA with Sidak's multiple comparisons tests. Sourced from immuneACCESS, this table was stored by TCRdb with only in-frame sequences that have V and J called. A share of the clones is absent; for the studies checked, an unresolved V gene accounts for under half, and the remainder has no known explanation. V and J calls and clone size follow that table, whereas D and trimming were derived from the DNA. Present in this sample are approximately 84,000 clones, around 82% of which were seen just once. The ten largest clones add up to 1.3% of the sample.

Details on this clone: Its antigen is currently not known. No base quality information exists; no much larger clone differs at one position. This sample includes further DNA sequences coding for the same CDR3.

The junction carries 4 bases between V and J, which are trimmed by 0 bases and 4 bases respectively. CDR3 length: 13 amino acids, cysteine to phenylalanine. Only CDR3 DNA is held: 39 bases, read in frame from base 1. Sequences GTSNPN (CDR1) and SVGIG (CDR2) are obtained from the germline V gene (reference sequence). The source material was peripheral blood, sampled 28 days after the second AZD1222 dose. This chain is built from TRBV30 and TRBJ1-6; no D segment can be confidently identified. The sequence was obtained from an adult who received the AZD1222 COVID-19 vaccine. The DNA is as follows: TGTGCCTGGAGTGTACAATATAATTCACCCCTCCACTTT. Translated, it reads CAWSVQYNSPLHF.